These 24 T cell receptor beta chains were all obtained from the same sample, sequenced in a study of cytomegalovirus exposure and HLA in healthy donors. Researchers ran the PCR with 60 Vbeta and 13 Jbeta primers. Profiling relied on immunoSEQ multiplex PCR, and the TCRdb table lists in-frame clones only, not all of them. Found here are roughly 100,000 clones, under 85% of them singletons; the top ten hold about 8.3%. The sample taken for sequencing was PBMCs. These receptors were collected from a woman aged 40 to 50 in good health and CMV-seropositive.

This sequence joins TRBV7-9 and TRBJ2-2; TRBD1 aligns across 7 bases. The V gene end was trimmed by 5 bases and the J gene end by 6 bases; junction bases not matched to a gene: 3. The CDR3 length is 13 residues. Germline CDR1 reads SEHNR; CDR2 reads FQNEAQ (reference sequence). Written as DNA, the CDR3 is TGTGCCAGCAGCACCCAGGGGGCCGGGGAGCTGTTTTTT. This codes for CASSTQGAGELFF.

There are a few counts of this clone. V usage is TRBV9 and J usage is TRBJ2-1; D might be TRBD1 (5 bases). The CDR3 runs 15 residues. V was cut by 1 base and J by 9 bases, with 17 bases left in between. The germline gives CDR1 SGDLS, CDR2 YYNGEE. CDR3 sequence: CASSVQGPAYGEQFF. The CDR3 nucleotides read TGTGCCAGCAGCGTACAGGGCCCCGCTTATGGTGAGCAGTTCTTC.

The rearrangement joins TRBV28 to TRBJ1-1, with D perhaps TRBD1 (5 bases). Looked up from germline, CDR1 is MDHEN and CDR2 is SYDVKM. The CDR3 spans 18 residues. V was trimmed by 2 bases and J by 2 bases, leaving 21 bases between them. As DNA, the CDR3 is TGTGCCAGCAGTTTAATTACGGCAGGGTCCTCGTTCAACACTGAAGCTTTCTTT. It specifies CASSLITAGSSFNTEAFF.

This clone came up a few times. The V gene is TRBV28, the J gene TRBJ1-1; TRBD1 is a possible D gene (6 bases). V was shortened by 5 bases and J by 3 bases, with 25 bases between the two germline ends. Looked up from germline, CDR1 is MDHEN and CDR2 is SYDVKM. The CDR3 runs to 18 residues. For the CDR3, the DNA is TGTGCCAGCAGTCCTTGGGGGCGTAGGTCGGGCAAGGACACTGAAGCTTTCTTT. Amino acids: CASSPWGRRSGKDTEAFF.

This clone occurred a few times. V gene TRBV5-1 combines with J gene TRBJ2-3; tentative D call: TRBD1 (6 bases). Trimming stripped 0 bases from V and 6 bases from J, with 8 bases between. The CDR3 loop spans 13 amino acids. The germline V gene has CDR1 SGHRS and CDR2 YFSETQ. The DNA of the CDR3 is TGCGCCAGCAGCTTGGGGGGGCGGGATACGCAGTATTTT. The encoded protein is CASSLGGRDTQYF.

The chain employs TRBV19 and TRBJ2-1, with TRBD2 matching over 8 bases. The CDR3 totals 13 residues. Trimming took 3 bases from V and 13 from J; bases not matched to a gene: 8. Germline V gene sequence: CDR1 LNHDA, CDR2 SQIVND (reference sequence). The CDR3 region has the DNA TGTGCCAGTAGTATCCCTTTAGGACTAGCACAGTTCTTC. Its translation: CASSIPLGLAQFF.

The CDR3 here is CASSHTDSLRSYLSGNTIYF. As DNA, the CDR3 is TGTGCCAGCAGCCACACGGACAGCCTGCGGTCCTACCTCTCTGGAAACACCATATATTTT. The chain uses TRBV14 and TRBJ1-3, with D possibly matching TRBD1 (6 bases). The V gene lost 3 bases and the J gene lost 0 bases, with 24 bases spanning the gap. The CDR3 sequence is 20 residues long. Germline loops: CDR1 SGHDN, CDR2 FVKESK.

This sequence joins TRBV27 and TRBJ2-1, with 11 bases fitting TRBD2. The length of the CDR3 is 17 residues. V was clipped by 2 bases and J by 4 bases; unmatched bases: 7. CDR1 and CDR2 (germline): MNHEY, SMNVEV (reference sequence). The CDR3 region is CASSLIPSGGQYNEQFF. The DNA for the CDR3 is TGTGCCAGCAGTTTAATCCCTAGCGGGGGGCAATACAATGAGCAGTTCTTC.

This chain links TRBV25-1 with TRBJ2-1; no clear D gene. Trimming pared 5 bases from V and 4 bases from J, leaving 6 bases between. Per the germline V gene, CDR1 is MGHDK and CDR2 is SYGVNS. This CDR3 has 12 amino acids. CDR3 coding DNA: TGTGCCAGCAGTTATAGATACAATGAGCAGTTCTTC. It translates to CASSYRYNEQFF.

This chain joins TRBV27 and TRBJ2-5; TRBD2 agrees at 8 bases. With the DNA end fitting TRBJ2-7 better, the J assignment may be wrong. The germline gives CDR1 MNHEY, CDR2 SMNVEV (reference sequence). This CDR3 comprises 14 residues. As DNA, the CDR3 is TGTGCCAGCAGTTTAGCGGGGACTAGGAACGAGCAGTACTTC. Translated, it gives CASSLAGTRNEQYF.

This clone occurred a few times. The chain is built from TRBV5-1 and TRBJ1-2; 7 bases line up with TRBD1. The CDR3 spans 15 residues. The germline V gene encodes CDR1 SGHRS and CDR2 YFSETQ. V shed 3 bases and J 8 bases; nucleotides not matched to a gene: 13. CDR3 sequence reads: CASSSGPRQGQGYTF. The CDR3 bases are TGCGCCAGCAGCTCCGGACCCCGACAGGGTCAGGGCTACACCTTC.

The V call is TRBV25-1, the J call TRBJ2-3; the D gene is possibly TRBD2 (5 bases). Trimming pared 4 bases from V and 4 bases from J, leaving 6 bases between. This CDR3 region has 12 residues. Germline-derived CDR1 and CDR2 are MGHDK and SYGVNS. The CDR3: CASSADSDTQYF. The CDR3 DNA reads TGTGCCAGCAGTGCGGACTCAGATACGCAGTATTTT. The full variable domain, rest sourced from reference TRBV25-1 and TRBJ2-3, is EADIYQTPRYLVIGTGKKITLECSQTMGHDKMYWYQQDPGMELHLIHYSYGVNSTEKGDLSSESTVSRIRTEHFPLTLESARPSHTSQYLCASSADSDTQYFGPGTRLTVL.

CDR3 loop: CASSPSGRGEQYF. The CDR3 bases are TGTGCCAGCAGCCCGTCCGGGAGGGGGGAGCAGTACTTC. The rearrangement joins TRBV13 to TRBJ2-7; the match to TRBD2 covers 8 bases. Trimming took 5 bases from V and 7 from J; bases not matched to a gene: 7. Germline CDR1 PRHDT, CDR2 FYEKMQ (reference sequence). The CDR3 length is 13 residues.

This chain joins TRBV7-2 and TRBJ1-2, with a weak D call TRBD1 (5 bases). CDR3 size: 14 residues. Trimming left V 1 base short and J 4 bases short, with 10 bases between. CDR1 is SGHTA and CDR2 is FQGNSA in the germline V gene. CDR3 DNA sequence: TGTGCCAGCAGCTTAGTCCAGGGAACCTATGGCTACACCTTC. This translates into CASSLVQGTYGYTF.

The V call is TRBV28, the J call TRBJ2-3; TRBD2 matches 8 bases. Trimming at V came to 5 bases and at J to 4 bases, leaving 5 bases not matched to a gene. Germline V gene data show CDR1 as MDHEN and CDR2 as SYDVKM. There are 14 residues in the CDR3. CDR3 residues: CASSPPGGSDTQYF. CDR3 DNA: TGTGCCAGCAGTCCCCCGGGGGGGTCAGATACGCAGTATTTT.

The rearrangement links TRBV9 to TRBJ1-3; weak D call: TRBD1 (5 bases). V was clipped by 3 bases and J by 0 bases, with 10 bases between them. The germline CDR1 and CDR2 sequences are SGDLS and YYNGEE. CDR3 length equals 15 residues. CDR3: CASSARVFSGNTIYF. The DNA for the CDR3 is TGTGCCAGCAGCGCCAGGGTGTTCTCTGGAAACACCATATATTTT.

CDR3 residues: CASSSPDRGGETQYF. The CDR3 DNA reads TGTGCCAGCAGCTCCCCGGACAGGGGCGGGGAGACCCAGTACTTC. The chain combines TRBV7-2 with TRBJ2-5, with 9 bases lining up with TRBD1. From germline, CDR1 is SGHTA and CDR2 FQGNSA. The CDR3 runs 15 residues. J gave up 5 bases and V 4 bases, and 8 bases lay outside the gene matches.

J is TRBJ2-7 and V is TRBV7-9; weak D call: TRBD2 (6 bases). The CDR3 loop spans 14 amino acids. CDR1 is SEHNR and CDR2 is FQNEAQ in the germline V gene (reference sequence). V lost 5 bases, J lost 5 bases, and 16 bases lay in between. In DNA form, the CDR3 reads TGTGCCAGCAGCCTATCAACGGGAGAACACGAGCAGTACTTC. Translating it yields CASSLSTGEHEQYF.

The chain is built from TRBV19 and TRBJ2-7, with a tentative D call TRBD1 (5 bases). This CDR3 has 15 amino acids. CDR1 and CDR2 (germline): LNHDA, SQIVND (reference sequence). V lost 8 bases, J lost 0 bases, and 17 bases lay in between. This CDR3 is CASRWTTTSSYEQYF. The CDR3 coding sequence is TGTGCCAGTCGCTGGACAACTACCAGCTCCTACGAGCAGTACTTC.

This chain links TRBV5-1 with TRBJ1-2, with 9 bases that match TRBD1. The V gene end was trimmed by 5 bases and the J gene end by 5 bases; junction bases not matched to a gene: 10. CDR1 is SGHRS, CDR2 YFSETQ, per germline. CDR3 size: 15 residues. This CDR3 reads CASRSGTGNLYGYTF. The CDR3 DNA follows: TGCGCCAGCAGGTCCGGGACAGGGAACCTATATGGCTACACCTTC.

The rearrangement links TRBV28 to TRBJ1-2; D is ambiguous. V lost 0 bases and J lost 4, with 12 bases in between. Germline V gives CDR1 MDHEN, CDR2 SYDVKM. The CDR3 loop spans 15 amino acids. The CDR3 spells CASSLWASRGYGYTF. The CDR3 DNA reads as TGTGCCAGCAGTTTATGGGCCAGCCGAGGCTATGGCTACACCTTC.

This clone was seen only a few times. The rearrangement links TRBV27 to TRBJ2-7, with D tentatively TRBD1 (5 bases). The germline gives CDR1 MNHEY, CDR2 SMNVEV (reference sequence). The CDR3 has 14 residues. V lost 8 bases, J lost 0 bases, and 14 bases lay in between. The CDR3 sequence is CASRKTRGSYEQYF. DNA of the CDR3: TGTGCCAGCCGAAAAACAAGGGGCTCCTACGAGCAGTACTTC.

This clone was counted a few times. The genes are TRBV19 and TRBJ2-7, with 9 bases matching TRBD1. The ends lost 5 bases at V and 1 base at J; junction bases unmatched: 6. From germline, CDR1 is LNHDA and CDR2 SQIVND (reference sequence). This CDR3 region has 15 residues. CDR3 nucleotide sequence: TGTGCCAGTAGTCCTCCGGACAGGGGTTCCTACGAGCAGTACTTC. Translating it yields CASSPPDRGSYEQYF.

The V call is TRBV29-1, the J call TRBJ2-5; TRBD1 matches at 7 bases. The trim removed 4 bases at V and 2 bases at J, leaving 7 bases unmatched. CDR3 size: 14 residues. Looked up from germline, CDR1 is SQVTM and CDR2 is ANQGSEA. CDR3 residues: CSVGETGEQETQYF. The DNA of the CDR3 is TGCAGCGTTGGGGAAACAGGGGAACAAGAGACCCAGTACTTC.